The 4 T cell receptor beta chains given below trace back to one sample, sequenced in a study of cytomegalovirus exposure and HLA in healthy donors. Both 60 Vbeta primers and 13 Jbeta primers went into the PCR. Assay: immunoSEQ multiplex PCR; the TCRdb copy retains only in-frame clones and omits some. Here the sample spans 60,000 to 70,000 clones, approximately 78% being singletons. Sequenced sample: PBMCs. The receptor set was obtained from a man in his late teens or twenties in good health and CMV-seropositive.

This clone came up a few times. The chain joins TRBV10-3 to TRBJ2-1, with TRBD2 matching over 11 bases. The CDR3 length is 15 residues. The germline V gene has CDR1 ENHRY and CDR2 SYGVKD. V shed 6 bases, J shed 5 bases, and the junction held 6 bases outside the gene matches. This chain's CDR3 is CAIRSRTSGHNEQFF. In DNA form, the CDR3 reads TGTGCCATCAGGTCAAGGACTAGCGGGCACAATGAGCAGTTCTTC.

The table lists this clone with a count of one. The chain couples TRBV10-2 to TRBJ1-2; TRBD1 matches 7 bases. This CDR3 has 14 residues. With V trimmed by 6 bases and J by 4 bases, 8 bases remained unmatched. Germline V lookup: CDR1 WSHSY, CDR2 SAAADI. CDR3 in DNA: TGCGCCAGCAGGGCGACAGGGTTTGTCTATGGCTACACCTTC. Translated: CASRATGFVYGYTF.

The CDR3, as DNA: TGTGCCAGCATTGGACAGGGTCCTGGCTACACCTTC. Translated: CASIGQGPGYTF. The chain is built from TRBV6-5 and TRBJ1-2; 8 nucleotides agree with TRBD1. With 7 bases clipped from V and 7 bases from J, the junction kept 5 bases outside the gene matches. Germline V CDR1 and CDR2: MNHEY, SVGAGI. The CDR3 extends over 12 amino acids.

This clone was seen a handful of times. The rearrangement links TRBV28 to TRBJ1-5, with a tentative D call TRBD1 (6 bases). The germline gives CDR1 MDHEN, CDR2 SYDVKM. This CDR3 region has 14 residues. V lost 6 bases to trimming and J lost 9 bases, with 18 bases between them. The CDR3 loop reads CASRVGGVNRPQHF. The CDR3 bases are TGTGCCAGCAGGGTAGGGGGTGTTAATAGGCCCCAGCATTTT.